This T cell receptor (beta chain) was found in a study of shared clonotypes between healthy human individuals. V was pared by 3 bases and J by 0 bases, with 10 bases between. This CDR3 has 15 amino acids. Germline loops: CDR1 MGHDK, CDR2 SYGVNS. Profiled with immunoSEQ multiplex PCR; TCRdb holds only in-frame clones, not every one. The sample contains millions of clones, around nine tenths of which appear only once. Sample: naive CD4+ T cells sorted from blood. As for subset: CD45RA+ positively selected. The chain has TRBV25-1 and TRBJ2-3; tentative D call: TRBD2 (5 bases). The sequence was collected from a man aged 18 to 35 in good health. The CDR3 protein is CASSETRVSTDTQYF. As DNA, the CDR3 is TGTGCCAGCAGTGAGACGAGGGTTAGCACAGATACGCAGTATTTT.